Sequencing of this T cell receptor (beta chain) was carried out in a study of blood T cell repertoires in COVID-19. Study details: Samples taken during acute and convalescent COVID-19 were collected in the United States, Italy and Spain.

Produced via immunoSEQ multiplex PCR; TCRdb's table is partial and in-frame only. The table has a few hundred thousand clones, roughly 85% seen once. About this clone: Additional DNA sequences in this sample encode the identical CDR3.

Trimming shortened V by 3 bases and J by 4 bases, and 9 bases separated the two germline ends. In germline, CDR1 is GTSNPN, CDR2 SVGIG (reference sequence). CDR3 length equals 12 residues. The chain employs TRBV30 and TRBJ1-1; D is uncertain. The source is a man over 45 with active or convalescent COVID-19. Sequencing used peripheral blood. CDR3 protein: CAWSGGGTEAFF. The CDR3 coding sequence is TGTGCCTGGAGCGGTGGAGGCACTGAAGCTTTCTTT.